Here is one T cell receptor (beta chain) with its context. The antigen it binds to is not known. The input lacks base qualities; no much larger clone sits a single base away. This entry is derived from a study of control samples from healthy donors and cancer patients (dated by TCRdb to about 2020). Taken from the germline V gene, the CDR1 and CDR2 loops are MDHEN and SYDVKM. The CDR3 spans 15 residues, from the cysteine through the phenylalanine. The CDR3 DNA has 45 bases and is translated from base 1. After removal of 3 bases from V and 3 bases from J, the junction retains 6 bases not matched to a gene. The method behind the library was the immunoSEQ multiplex PCR assay. This immuneACCESS table, as held by TCRdb, lists in-frame sequences with V and J called but not all clones. Of the missing ones, under half trace to an unresolved V gene in checked studies; the others have no known cause. This sample has around 120,000 clones in its table, and about nine tenths of those were observed once. Approximately 8% of the sample goes to the ten largest clones.

The sequenced sample consisted of blood. This receptor was taken from a woman aged 18-29 years in good health. The sequence is built from TRBV28 and TRBJ1-2, with 8 central nucleotides matching TRBD1. The CDR3 in this case is CASSFLDRADYGYTF. In nucleotides, the sequence is TGTGCCAGCAGTTTCTTGGACAGGGCGGACTATGGCTACACCTTC.